This T cell receptor (beta chain) derives from a study of blood T cell repertoires in COVID-19. This CDR3 comprises 15 residues. Germline CDR1 is MNHEY and CDR2 is SMNVEV (reference sequence). V was pared by 6 bases and J by 9 bases, with 9 bases of the junction left unmatched. Assay used: immunoSEQ multiplex PCR; TCRdb lists only in-frame clones, some missing. The data show 67,000 or so clones, around 83% seen once. V gene TRBV27 combines with J gene TRBJ2-1; 12 nucleotides line up with TRBD2. The origin of this receptor is a man aged 65-85 years with acute or convalescent COVID-19. Source material: peripheral blood. The CDR3: CASRLTSGRGFEQFF. The CDR3 bases are TGTGCCAGCAGACTGACTAGCGGGAGAGGATTTGAGCAGTTCTTC.